One and the same sample provided the 23 T cell receptor beta chains below, sequenced in a study of T cell responses to AZD1222 COVID-19 vaccine. The assay was immunoSEQ multiplex PCR, and TCRdb's table has in-frame clones only and misses some. The sample holds 90,000 to 150,000 clones, 86% seen once. This specimen was peripheral blood, taken 28 days after the second AZD1222 dose. The receptors were sampled from an adult who received the AZD1222 COVID-19 vaccine.

The V call is TRBV6-6, the J call TRBJ2-7; possibly TRBD2 for D (5 bases). The CDR3 runs 12 residues. CDR1 MNHNY and CDR2 SVGAGI come from the germline V gene (reference sequence). The V end was cut by 2 bases, the J end by 3 bases, with 5 bases between. The CDR3 nucleotides read TGTGCCAGCAGTTACCGGGGCTACGAGCAGTACTTC. The encoded protein is CASSYRGYEQYF.

The CDR3 coding sequence is TGTGCCAGCAGCCAAGGCTCGGGGAACTACACCTTC. It specifies CASSQGSGNYTF. This chain links TRBV3-1 (or the pseudogene TRBV3-2) with TRBJ1-2; D uncertain. This CDR3 has 12 residues. With 1 base removed from V and 10 bases from J, the gap between germline ends came to 10 bases. Germline CDR1 and CDR2: LGHDT and YNNKEL (reference sequence).

The chain joins TRBV5-1 to TRBJ2-2; TRBD2 matches at 8 bases. CDR1 and CDR2 (germline): SGHRS, YFSETQ. The ends lost 4 bases at V and 6 bases at J; junction bases unmatched: 14. This CDR3 contains 17 residues. CDR3: CASSPRGANRVPGELFF. CDR3 sequence (DNA): TGCGCCAGCAGCCCGCGGGGGGCAAACAGGGTTCCCGGGGAGCTGTTTTTT.

The CDR3 DNA sequence: TGCGCCAGCAGCGTCGGGACAACTCCTAACTATGGCTACACCTTC. Its protein is CASSVGTTPNYGYTF. V usage is TRBV4-3 and J usage is TRBJ1-2, with D tentatively TRBD1 (6 bases). The CDR3 spans 15 residues. V lost 5 bases and J 0 bases, leaving 13 bases between the germline ends. Germline V CDR1 and CDR2: LGHNA, YSLEER.

The rearrangement uses TRBV3-1 (or the pseudogene TRBV3-2) and TRBJ1-2; the D gene is possibly TRBD1 (5 bases). V lost 1 base and J 4 bases, leaving 16 bases between the germline ends. Germline values: CDR1 LGHDT, CDR2 YNNKEL (reference sequence). The CDR3 is made up of 16 amino acids. This CDR3 is CASSQVQGWDFYGYTF. The CDR3 DNA sequence: TGTGCCAGCAGCCAAGTCCAAGGGTGGGACTTCTATGGCTACACCTTC.

The V gene is TRBV9, the J gene TRBJ2-1; no clear D. CDR3 length equals 13 residues. Trimming removed 0 bases at V and 6 bases at J, with 7 bases between. Germline loops: CDR1 SGDLS, CDR2 YYNGEE. The CDR3 nucleotides are TGTGCCAGCAGCGTAGAAACTTTCAATGAGCAGTTCTTC. Its protein product is CASSVETFNEQFF.

This chain connects TRBV10-3 to TRBJ2-6, with TRBD2 identical over 14 bases. The V gene end was trimmed by 6 bases and the J gene end by 3 bases; junction bases not matched to a gene: 4. The CDR3 is made up of 17 amino acids. CDR1 and CDR2 from the germline V gene are ENHRY and SYGVKD. The CDR3 nucleotides read TGTGCCATCAGGACTAGCGGGAGGGCCGGTGGGGCCAACGTCCTGACTTTC. Protein sequence: CAIRTSGRAGGANVLTF.

The sample holds one count of this clone. CDR3 DNA: TGCGCCAGCAGCTTGTGGACAGGGGATGGAACTGAAGCTTTCTTT. Protein sequence: CASSLWTGDGTEAFF. V gene TRBV5-1 combines with J gene TRBJ1-1, with 9 bases fitting TRBD1. Germline CDR1 SGHRS, CDR2 YFSETQ. The CDR3 has 15 amino acids. With 1 base clipped from V and 5 bases from J, the junction kept 6 bases outside the gene matches.

This clone was counted a few times. The CDR3 sequence: CASSLATGAVEQYF. In DNA, the CDR3 is TGTGCCAGCAGCTTAGCTACGGGAGCGGTCGAGCAGTACTTC. The chain recombines TRBV7-2 with TRBJ2-7; tentatively, D is TRBD2 (6 bases). Germline V gene sequence: CDR1 SGHTA, CDR2 FQGNSA. Trimming cost V 0 bases and J 6 bases, with 12 bases left between them. The CDR3 has 14 amino acids.

This chain uses TRBV6-5 with TRBJ2-7; 9 bases agree with TRBD1. CDR3 size: 14 residues. V lost 7 bases and J lost 2; bases outside the gene matches: 6. Germline V gene sequence: CDR1 MNHEY, CDR2 SVGAGI. The CDR3 DNA reads as TGTGCCAGCAAACTGGGACAGGGTACCTACGAGCAGTACTTC. This sequence encodes CASKLGQGTYEQYF.

This clone was detected a few times. This chain uses TRBV18 with TRBJ1-5; tentatively, D is TRBD1 (5 bases). CDR1 is KGHSH and CDR2 is LQKENI in the germline V gene. Trimming took off 2 bases at V and 5 bases at J, with 10 bases between the two ends. The CDR3 totals 14 residues. CDR3 sequence: CASSPGGRDQPQHF. CDR3 nucleotides: TGTGCCAGCTCACCAGGGGGGAGAGATCAGCCCCAGCATTTT.

The V call is TRBV5-1, the J call TRBJ2-2; D possibly matches TRBD1 or TRBD2 (5 bases each). The germline V and J ends were trimmed by 0 bases and 0 bases, with 12 bases remaining between them. Germline CDR1 is SGHRS and CDR2 is YFSETQ. CDR3 size: 17 residues. CDR3 nucleotides: TGCGCCAGCAGCTTGGAACCTACGGGACCGAACACCGGGGAGCTGTTTTTT. Encoded protein: CASSLEPTGPNTGELFF.

V usage is TRBV9 and J usage is TRBJ2-3; D is uncertain. Germline assignment: CDR1 SGDLS and CDR2 YYNGEE. V lost 3 bases, J lost 3 bases, and 14 bases lay in between. The CDR3 is 15 amino acids. The CDR3 nucleotides are TGTGCCAGCAGCGCCCGATCGGATGGTACAGATACGCAGTATTTT. Protein: CASSARSDGTDTQYF.

The chain is built from TRBV7-8 and TRBJ2-3; D is undetermined. CDR1 is SGHVS, CDR2 FQNEAQ, per germline. The CDR3 has 14 residues. Trimming left V 6 bases short and J 0 bases short, with 10 bases between. CDR3 in DNA: TGTGCCAGCAGTCCAGGACGGAGCACAGATACGCAGTATTTT. As protein: CASSPGRSTDTQYF.

The rearrangement links TRBV7-9 to TRBJ1-1, with TRBD1 as a possible D gene (5 bases). The CDR3 spans 14 residues. Germline assignment: CDR1 SEHNR and CDR2 FQNEAQ (reference sequence). Trimming shortened V by 6 bases and J by 4 bases, and 15 bases separated the two germline ends. CDR3 in amino acids: CASRLMGEFTEAFF. CDR3 coding DNA: TGTGCCAGCAGATTAATGGGGGAATTCACTGAAGCTTTCTTT.

The chain links TRBV7-2 to TRBJ1-6; perhaps TRBD1 as D (5 bases). V lost 4 bases and J lost 6, with 13 bases in between. Germline V gene lookup returns CDR1 SGHTA and CDR2 FQGNSA. The length of the CDR3 is 15 residues. For the CDR3, the DNA is TGTGCCAGCAGCTACGTTGGGGGGGGTAATTCACCCCTCCACTTT. This gives the protein CASSYVGGGNSPLHF. The full variable domain, rest sourced from reference TRBV7-2 and TRBJ1-6, is GAGVSQSPSNKVTEKGKDVELRCDPISGHTALYWYRQSLGQGLEFLIYFQGNSAPDKSGLPSDRFSAERTGGSVSTLTIQRTQQEDSAVYLCASSYVGGGNSPLHFGNGTRLTVT.

This clone came up once. The CDR3 sequence is CASSQTSGGHLSYEQYF. The CDR3, as DNA: TGCGCCAGCAGCCAGACTAGCGGGGGGCACCTCTCCTACGAGCAGTACTTC. This chain links TRBV5-1 with TRBJ2-7, with 13 bases fitting TRBD2. Looked up from germline, CDR1 is SGHRS and CDR2 is YFSETQ. With V trimmed by 4 bases and J by 0 bases, 7 bases remained unmatched. This CDR3 region has 17 residues.

This chain connects TRBV9 to TRBJ2-3; 8 bases match TRBD2. The CDR3 extends over 15 amino acids. In germline, CDR1 is SGDLS, CDR2 YYNGEE. The J segment lost 3 bases and the V segment lost 5 bases, leaving 8 bases of the junction unmatched. The CDR3 is CASSIRRGGTDTQYF. In DNA, the CDR3 is TGTGCCAGCAGTATAAGACGGGGGGGAACAGATACGCAGTATTTT.

This clone showed up just a few times. The J gene is TRBJ1-2, the V gene TRBV2; TRBD1 aligns across 8 bases. The CDR3 extends over 15 amino acids. V was clipped by 8 bases and J by 4 bases; unmatched bases: 12. From germline, CDR1 is SNHLY and CDR2 FYNNEI. DNA for the CDR3: TGTGCCAGCGGGACAGGCGTCCCTGGAGGCTATGGCTACACCTTC. It encodes CASGTGVPGGYGYTF.

The rearrangement links TRBV1 to TRBJ2-1; the DNA was not used to check the table's D call, TRBD2. TRBV1 is designated a pseudogene. The CDR3 loop spans 19 amino acids. CDR3: CTSSQSTSGPSGAYNEQFF. The CDR3, as DNA: TGCACCAGCAGCCAATCGACTAGCGGTCCGTCAGGCGCCTACAATGAGCAGTTCTTC.

The chain uses TRBV5-1 and TRBJ2-7; 9 positions match TRBD1. CDR1 is SGHRS and CDR2 is YFSETQ in the germline V gene. V lost 0 bases and J lost 4; bases outside the gene matches: 5. The CDR3 extends over 15 amino acids. CDR3 coding DNA: TGCGCCAGCAGCTTGGGCCCGGGACAGGGTTACGAGCAGTACTTC. It is translated as CASSLGPGQGYEQYF.

This chain connects TRBV7-8 to TRBJ1-5; no definite D call. The CDR3 has 15 residues. CDR1 SGHVS and CDR2 FQNEAQ come from the germline V gene. V lost 1 base and J lost 1, with 8 bases in between. The CDR3 DNA reads TGTGCCAGCAGCTTAGTAGTTGGGAGCAATCAGCCCCAGCATTTT. Its protein is CASSLVVGSNQPQHF.

The chain links TRBV11-2 to TRBJ2-7; either TRBD1 or TRBD2 may supply D (5 bases each). V shed 5 bases and J shed 4 bases, with 21 bases lying between them. CDR1 and CDR2 from the germline V gene are SGHAT and FQNNGV. This CDR3 comprises 16 residues. The CDR3 DNA reads as TGTGCCAGCAGCGAAGCTTTTTGGGGCGGGTCGTACGAGCAGTACTTC. Translated: CASSEAFWGGSYEQYF.